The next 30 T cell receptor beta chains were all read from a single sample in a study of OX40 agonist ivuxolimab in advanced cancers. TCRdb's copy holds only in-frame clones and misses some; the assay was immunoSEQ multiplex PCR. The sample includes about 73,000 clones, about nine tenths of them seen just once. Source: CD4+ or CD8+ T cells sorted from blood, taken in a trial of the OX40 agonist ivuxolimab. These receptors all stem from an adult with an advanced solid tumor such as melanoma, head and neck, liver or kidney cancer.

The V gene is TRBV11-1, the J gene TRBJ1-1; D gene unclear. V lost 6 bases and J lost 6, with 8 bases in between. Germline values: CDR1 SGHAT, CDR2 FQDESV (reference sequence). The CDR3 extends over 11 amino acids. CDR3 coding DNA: TGTGCCAGCAGGGGTCGGGCTGAAGCTTTCTTT. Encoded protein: CASRGRAEAFF.

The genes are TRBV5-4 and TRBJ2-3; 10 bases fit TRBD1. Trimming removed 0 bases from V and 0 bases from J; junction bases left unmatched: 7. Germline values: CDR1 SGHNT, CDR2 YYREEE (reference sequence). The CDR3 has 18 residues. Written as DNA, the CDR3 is TGTGCCAGCAGCTTGGGGGGACAGGGGCCGCTTAGCACAGATACGCAGTATTTT. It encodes CASSLGGQGPLSTDTQYF.

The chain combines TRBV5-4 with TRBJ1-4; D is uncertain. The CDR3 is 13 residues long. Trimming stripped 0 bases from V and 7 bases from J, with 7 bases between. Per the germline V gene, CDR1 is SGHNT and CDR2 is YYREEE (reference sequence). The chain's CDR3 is CASSLGLGEKLFF. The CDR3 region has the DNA TGTGCCAGCAGCTTGGGACTCGGTGAAAAACTGTTTTTT.

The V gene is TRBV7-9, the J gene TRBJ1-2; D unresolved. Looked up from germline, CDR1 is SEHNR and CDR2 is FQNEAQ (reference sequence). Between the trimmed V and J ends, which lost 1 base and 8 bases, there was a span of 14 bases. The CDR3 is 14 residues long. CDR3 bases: TGTGCCAGCAGCTTAGTAGTGGGAGCGGACGGCTACACCTTC. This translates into CASSLVVGADGYTF.

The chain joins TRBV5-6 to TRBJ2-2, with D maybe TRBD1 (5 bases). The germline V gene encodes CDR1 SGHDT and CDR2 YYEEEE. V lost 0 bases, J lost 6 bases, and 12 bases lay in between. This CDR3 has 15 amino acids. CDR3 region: CASSLAGWFAGELFF. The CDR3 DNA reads TGTGCCAGCAGCTTGGCAGGGTGGTTTGCCGGGGAGCTGTTTTTT.

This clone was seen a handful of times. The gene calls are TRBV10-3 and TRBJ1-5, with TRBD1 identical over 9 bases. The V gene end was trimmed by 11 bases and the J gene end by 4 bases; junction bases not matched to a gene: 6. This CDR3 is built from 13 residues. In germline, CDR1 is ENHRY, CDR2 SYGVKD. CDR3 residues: CAVGQGWNQPQHF. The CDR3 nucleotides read TGTGCCGTGGGACAGGGTTGGAATCAGCCCCAGCATTTT.

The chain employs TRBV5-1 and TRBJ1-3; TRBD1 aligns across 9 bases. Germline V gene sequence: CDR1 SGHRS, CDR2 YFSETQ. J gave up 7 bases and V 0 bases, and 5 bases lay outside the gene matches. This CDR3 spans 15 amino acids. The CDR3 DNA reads TGCGCCAGCAGCTTGGCGGGACAGGGAAGGAACACCATATATTTT. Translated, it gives CASSLAGQGRNTIYF.

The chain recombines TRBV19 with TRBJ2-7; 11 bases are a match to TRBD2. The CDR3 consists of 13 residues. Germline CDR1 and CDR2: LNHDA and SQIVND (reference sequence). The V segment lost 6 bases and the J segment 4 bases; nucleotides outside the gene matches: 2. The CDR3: CASRASGRYEQYF. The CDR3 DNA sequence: TGTGCCAGTAGGGCTAGCGGGAGGTACGAGCAGTACTTC. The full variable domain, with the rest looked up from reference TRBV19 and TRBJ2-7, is DGGITQSPKYLFRKEGQNVTLSCEQNLNHDAMYWYRQDPGQGLRLIYYSQIVNDFQKGDIAEGYSVSREKKESFPLTVTSAQKNPTAFYLCASRASGRYEQYFGPGTRLTVT.

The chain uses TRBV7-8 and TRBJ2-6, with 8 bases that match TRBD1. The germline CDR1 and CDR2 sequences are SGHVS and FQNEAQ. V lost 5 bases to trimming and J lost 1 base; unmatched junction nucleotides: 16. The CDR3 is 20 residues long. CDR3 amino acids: CASSRRPAGGEVSGANVLTF. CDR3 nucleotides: TGTGCCAGCAGCCGACGCCCGGCAGGGGGCGAGGTGTCTGGGGCCAACGTCCTGACTTTC.

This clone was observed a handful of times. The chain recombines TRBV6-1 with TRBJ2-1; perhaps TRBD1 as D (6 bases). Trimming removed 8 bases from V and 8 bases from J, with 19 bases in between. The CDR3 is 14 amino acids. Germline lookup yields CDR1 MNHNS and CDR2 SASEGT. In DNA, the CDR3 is TGTGCCAGCCAAGGACAGATGACGGGACATGAGCAGTTCTTC. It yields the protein CASQGQMTGHEQFF.

The CDR3 nucleotides are TGTGCCAGCAGCTTGAGTCGGGCCACGGCTGGCTACACCTTC. Its translation is CASSLSRATAGYTF. This rearrangement joins TRBV5-6 to TRBJ1-2, with unresolved D. V dropped 1 base and J dropped 7 bases, with 14 bases sitting between them. The CDR3 totals 14 residues. Germline V gives CDR1 SGHDT, CDR2 YYEEEE. Full variable domain (outside the CDR3, taken from reference TRBV5-6 and TRBJ1-2): DAGVTQSPTHLIKTRGQQVTLRCSPKSGHDTVSWYQQALGQGPQFIFQYYEEEERQRGNFPDRFSGHQFPNYSSELNVNALLLGDSALYLCASSLSRATAGYTFGSGTRLTVV.

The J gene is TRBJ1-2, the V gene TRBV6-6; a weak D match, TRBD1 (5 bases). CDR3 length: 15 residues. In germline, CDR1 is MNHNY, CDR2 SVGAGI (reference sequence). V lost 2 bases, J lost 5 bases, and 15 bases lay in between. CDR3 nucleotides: TGTGCCAGCAGTTACGGGCAGGGTGGCAAGTATGGCTACACCTTC. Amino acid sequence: CASSYGQGGKYGYTF.

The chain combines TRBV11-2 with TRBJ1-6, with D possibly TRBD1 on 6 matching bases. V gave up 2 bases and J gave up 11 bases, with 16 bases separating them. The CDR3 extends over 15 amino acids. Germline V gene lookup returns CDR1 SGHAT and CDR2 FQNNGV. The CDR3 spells CASSLRAGAGAPLHF. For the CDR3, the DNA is TGTGCCAGCAGCTTACGGGCAGGGGCGGGGGCACCCCTCCACTTT.

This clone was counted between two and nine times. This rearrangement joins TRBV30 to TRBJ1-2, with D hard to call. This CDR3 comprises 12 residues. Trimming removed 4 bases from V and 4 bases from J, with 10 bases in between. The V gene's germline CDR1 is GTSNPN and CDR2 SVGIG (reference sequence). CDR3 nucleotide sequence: TGTGCCTGGACGGGCCCATCCTATGGCTACACCTTC. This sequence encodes CAWTGPSYGYTF.

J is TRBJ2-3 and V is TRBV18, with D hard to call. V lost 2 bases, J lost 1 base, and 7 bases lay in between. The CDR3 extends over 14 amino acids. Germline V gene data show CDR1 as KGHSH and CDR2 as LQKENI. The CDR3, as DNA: TGTGCCAGCTCACCATCTTTGGGCACAGATACGCAGTATTTT. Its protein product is CASSPSLGTDTQYF.

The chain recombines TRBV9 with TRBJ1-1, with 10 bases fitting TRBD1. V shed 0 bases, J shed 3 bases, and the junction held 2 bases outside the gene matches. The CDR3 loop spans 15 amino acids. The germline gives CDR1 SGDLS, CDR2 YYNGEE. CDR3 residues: CASSVAGTGDTEAFF. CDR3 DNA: TGTGCCAGCAGCGTAGCCGGGACAGGGGACACTGAAGCTTTCTTT.

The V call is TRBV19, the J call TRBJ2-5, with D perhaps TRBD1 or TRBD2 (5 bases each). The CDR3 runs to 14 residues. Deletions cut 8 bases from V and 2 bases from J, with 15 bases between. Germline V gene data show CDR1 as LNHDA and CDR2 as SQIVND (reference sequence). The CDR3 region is CASGPGTEQETQYF. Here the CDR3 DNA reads TGTGCCAGTGGGCCCGGGACCGAGCAAGAGACCCAGTACTTC.

This CDR3 reads CAWSEGGGARETQYF. DNA for the CDR3: TGTGCCTGGTCCGAAGGCGGGGGGGCCAGGGAGACCCAGTACTTC. This chain joins TRBV30 and TRBJ2-5; 9 bases are a match to TRBD2. V lost 5 bases, J lost 5 bases, and 12 bases stayed unmatched. Germline CDR1 GTSNPN, CDR2 SVGIG (reference sequence). This CDR3 region has 15 residues.

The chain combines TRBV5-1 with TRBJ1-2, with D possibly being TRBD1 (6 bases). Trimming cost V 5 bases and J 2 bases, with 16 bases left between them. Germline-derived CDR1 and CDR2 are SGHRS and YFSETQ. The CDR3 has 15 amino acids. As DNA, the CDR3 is TGCGCCAGCAGTCCAGGGGAGGGCAGCAACTATGGCTACACCTTC. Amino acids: CASSPGEGSNYGYTF.

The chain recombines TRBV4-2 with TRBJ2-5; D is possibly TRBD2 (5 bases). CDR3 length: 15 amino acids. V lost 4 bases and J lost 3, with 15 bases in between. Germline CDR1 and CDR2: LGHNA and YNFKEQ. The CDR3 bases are TGTGCCAGCAGCCCCGGGAAGCGTGGCGAAGAGACCCAGTACTTC. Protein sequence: CASSPGKRGEETQYF.

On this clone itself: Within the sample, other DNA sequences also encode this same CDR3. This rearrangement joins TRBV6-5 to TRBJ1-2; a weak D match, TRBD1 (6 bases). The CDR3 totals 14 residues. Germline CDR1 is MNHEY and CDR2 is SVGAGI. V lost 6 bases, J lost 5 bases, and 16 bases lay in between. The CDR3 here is CASSTGQGKYGYTF. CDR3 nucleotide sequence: TGTGCCAGCAGCACGGGGCAGGGGAAATATGGCTACACCTTC.

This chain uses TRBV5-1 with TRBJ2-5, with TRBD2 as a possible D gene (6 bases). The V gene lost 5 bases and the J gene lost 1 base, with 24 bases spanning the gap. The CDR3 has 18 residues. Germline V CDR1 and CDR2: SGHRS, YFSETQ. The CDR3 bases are TGCGCCAGCAGGAAGCAGGGAGGAGGCCCTAATACCCAAGAGACCCAGTACTTC. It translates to CASRKQGGGPNTQETQYF.

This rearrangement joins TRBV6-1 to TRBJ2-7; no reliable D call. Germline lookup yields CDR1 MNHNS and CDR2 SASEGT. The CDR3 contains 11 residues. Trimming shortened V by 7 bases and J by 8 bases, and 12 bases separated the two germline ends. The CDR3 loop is CASMPGRQQYF. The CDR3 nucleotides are TGTGCCAGCATGCCGGGCCGACAGCAGTACTTC.

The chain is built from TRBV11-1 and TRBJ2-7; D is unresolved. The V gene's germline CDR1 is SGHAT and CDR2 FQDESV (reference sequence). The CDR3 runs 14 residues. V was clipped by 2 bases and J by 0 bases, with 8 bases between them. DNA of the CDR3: TGTGCCAGCAGCTTAAATGTGGGCTCCTACGAGCAGTACTTC. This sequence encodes CASSLNVGSYEQYF.

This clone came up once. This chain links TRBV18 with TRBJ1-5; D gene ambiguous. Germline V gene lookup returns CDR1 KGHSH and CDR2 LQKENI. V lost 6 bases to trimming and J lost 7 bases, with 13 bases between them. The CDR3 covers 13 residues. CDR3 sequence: CASSATRGQPQHF. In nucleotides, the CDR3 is TGTGCCAGCTCGGCCACCCGGGGACAGCCCCAGCATTTT.

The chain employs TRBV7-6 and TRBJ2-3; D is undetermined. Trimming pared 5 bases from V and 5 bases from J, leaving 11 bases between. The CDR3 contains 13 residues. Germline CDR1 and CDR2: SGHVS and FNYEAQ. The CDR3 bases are TGTGCCAGCAGCCCAGGACGATTAGATACGCAGTATTTT. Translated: CASSPGRLDTQYF.

The CDR3 nucleotides read TGTGCCTGGAAAAGGGGGGGAGTAGACACCGGGGAGCTGTTTTTT. Its translation: CAWKRGGVDTGELFF. The chain is built from TRBV30 and TRBJ2-2, with D perhaps TRBD2 (7 bases). The V end lost 4 bases, the J end lost 3 bases, and 15 bases lay between the germline ends. Germline CDR1 reads GTSNPN; CDR2 reads SVGIG (reference sequence). CDR3 size: 15 residues. Looking up the rest from reference TRBV30 and TRBJ2-2 gives the full variable domain: SQTIHQWPATLVQPVGSPLSLECTVEGTSNPNLYWYRQAAGRGLQLLFYSVGIGQISSEVPQNLSASRPQDRQFILSSKKLLLSDSGFYLCAWKRGGVDTGELFFGEGSRLTVL.

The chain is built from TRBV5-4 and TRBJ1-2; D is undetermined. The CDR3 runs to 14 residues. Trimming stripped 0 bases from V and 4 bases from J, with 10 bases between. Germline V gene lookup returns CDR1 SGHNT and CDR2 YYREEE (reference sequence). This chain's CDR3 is CASSLGADTYGYTF. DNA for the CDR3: TGTGCCAGCAGCTTGGGGGCAGATACCTATGGCTACACCTTC. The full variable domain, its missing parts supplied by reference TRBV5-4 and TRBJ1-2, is ETGVTQSPTHLIKTRGQQVTLRCSSQSGHNTVSWYQQALGQGPQFIFQYYREEENGRGNFPPRFSGLQFPNYSSELNVNALELDDSALYLCASSLGADTYGYTFGSGTRLTVV.

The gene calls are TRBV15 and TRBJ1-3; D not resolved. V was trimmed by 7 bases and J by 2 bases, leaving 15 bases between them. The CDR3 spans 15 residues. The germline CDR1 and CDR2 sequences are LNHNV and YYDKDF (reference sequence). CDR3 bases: TGTGCCACCACCCCTTACCGTTCTACTGGAAACACCATATATTTT. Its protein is CATTPYRSTGNTIYF.

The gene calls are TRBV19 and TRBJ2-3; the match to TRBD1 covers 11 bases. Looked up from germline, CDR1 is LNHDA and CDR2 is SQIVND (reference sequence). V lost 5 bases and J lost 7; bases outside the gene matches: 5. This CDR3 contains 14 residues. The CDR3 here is CASSPRDRGNTQYF. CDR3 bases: TGTGCCAGTAGTCCTCGGGACAGGGGGAATACGCAGTATTTT.